These 10 T cell receptor beta chains were sequenced from one sample in a study of STAT5B mutations in CD4+ large granular lymphocyte leukemia. The method was immunoSEQ multiplex PCR; TCRdb's version includes in-frame clones alone and lacks a portion of them. The top ten clones hold 1% to 1.5% of a sample with about 38,000 clones, almost 85% of them seen once. The sample taken for sequencing was CD4+ T cells from blood buffy coats. These receptors originate from a human donor in good health.

The genes are TRBV30 and TRBJ2-5; a weak D match, TRBD1 (5 bases). This CDR3 contains 13 residues. In germline, CDR1 is GTSNPN, CDR2 SVGIG (reference sequence). The V gene lost 4 bases and the J gene lost 2 bases, with 11 bases spanning the gap. CDR3 DNA: TGTGCCTGGACTAGAGACAGTCAAGAGACCCAGTACTTC. It codes for CAWTRDSQETQYF.

This chain uses TRBV5-1 with TRBJ2-7; maybe TRBD1 (5 bases). In germline, CDR1 is SGHRS, CDR2 YFSETQ. This CDR3 has 14 residues. V was pared by 4 bases and J by 2 bases, with 13 bases between. The CDR3 loop is CASSQTGIPYEQYF. In nucleotides, the CDR3 is TGCGCCAGCAGCCAAACAGGAATTCCCTACGAGCAGTACTTC.

A single count supports this clone. V is TRBV30 and J is TRBJ2-7, with 7 bases fitting TRBD1. The CDR3 loop spans 14 amino acids. CDR1 GTSNPN and CDR2 SVGIG come from the germline V gene (reference sequence). Trimming at V came to 2 bases and at J to 0 bases, leaving 4 bases not matched to a gene. CDR3: CAWSRTGRSYEQYF. In DNA form, the CDR3 reads TGTGCCTGGAGTCGGACAGGCCGCTCCTACGAGCAGTACTTC.

The rearrangement links TRBV27 to TRBJ1-2; a weak D match, TRBD1 (6 bases). Germline V gene sequence: CDR1 MNHEY, CDR2 SMNVEV (reference sequence). Trimming stripped 4 bases from V and 3 bases from J, with 9 bases between. This CDR3 spans 13 amino acids. CDR3 loop: CASSSYRDYGYTF. CDR3 coding DNA: TGTGCCAGCAGTTCCTACAGGGACTATGGCTACACCTTC.

The chain carries TRBV18 and TRBJ1-1; perhaps TRBD1 as D (6 bases). V was shortened by 4 bases and J by 1 base, with 10 bases between the two germline ends. CDR1 KGHSH and CDR2 LQKENI come from the germline V gene. The CDR3 covers 14 residues. The CDR3 loop is CASSLEQGNTEAFF. CDR3 coding DNA: TGTGCCAGCTCACTCGAACAGGGGAACACTGAAGCTTTCTTT.

This clone was seen once. The CDR3 nucleotides read TGTGCCAGCAGTGAAGCTATCTACGAGCAGTACTTC. This encodes CASSEAIYEQYF. This chain connects TRBV2 to TRBJ2-5; no definite D call. The DNA end is more similar to TRBJ2-7, so the J call may be wrong. CDR3 length equals 12 residues. CDR1 is SNHLY, CDR2 FYNNEI, per germline.

This clone was counted only a few times. The chain joins TRBV6-1 to TRBJ2-1; the match to TRBD1 covers 8 bases. Trimming cost V 8 bases and J 8 bases; bases outside gene matches: 11. This CDR3 region has 14 residues. Germline CDR1 is MNHNS and CDR2 is SASEGT. The CDR3 loop is CASSRTGRWDEQFF. For the CDR3, the DNA is TGTGCCAGCTCACGGACAGGGAGGTGGGATGAGCAGTTCTTC.

This chain joins TRBV6-5 and TRBJ1-1; 9 bases line up with TRBD1. Germline-derived CDR1 and CDR2 are MNHEY and SVGAGI. The J segment lost 0 bases and the V segment lost 7 bases, leaving 3 bases of the junction unmatched. The CDR3 contains 14 residues. The CDR3 nucleotides read TGTGCCAGCAATCGGGACAGGGTGAACACTGAAGCTTTCTTT. Translation: CASNRDRVNTEAFF.

This rearrangement joins TRBV27 to TRBJ2-7, with D maybe TRBD1 (6 bases). V lost 6 bases and J 6 bases, leaving 21 bases between the germline ends. The CDR3 runs to 15 residues. The germline V gene encodes CDR1 MNHEY and CDR2 SMNVEV (reference sequence). CDR3: CASRLQTGGPSEQYF. DNA for the CDR3: TGTGCCAGCAGGCTCCAGACAGGAGGTCCGTCCGAGCAGTACTTC.

This sequence joins TRBV6-5 and TRBJ1-3; D is perhaps TRBD1 (5 bases). The CDR3 has 15 amino acids. Between the trimmed V and J ends, which lost 5 bases and 0 bases, there was a span of 11 bases. Germline V gives CDR1 MNHEY, CDR2 SVGAGI. The DNA of the CDR3 is TGTGCCAGCAGTCGGGGCGGATCCTCTGGAAACACCATATATTTT. Its translation: CASSRGGSSGNTIYF.